This T cell receptor (beta chain) derives from a study of blood T cell repertoires in COVID-19. Sequenced by immunoSEQ multiplex PCR; TCRdb stores in-frame clones only, minus some. The data hold around 20,000 clones, with 65% to 90% observed a single time. The germline V gene has CDR1 LNHDA and CDR2 SQIVND (reference sequence). This CDR3 is built from 13 residues. V was trimmed by 7 bases and J by 6 bases, leaving 15 bases between them. The TCR sequence derives from a man older than 75 with acute or convalescent COVID-19. Sequencing was done on a sample of peripheral blood. V usage is TRBV19 and J usage is TRBJ1-2; D not resolved. Here the CDR3 DNA reads TGTGCCAGTACCACCGGGGTGCGGGATGGCTACACCTTC. As protein: CASTTGVRDGYTF.